This T cell receptor (beta chain) comes out of a study of blood T cell repertoires in COVID-19. Overall study: Both acute and convalescent COVID-19 samples were obtained from the United States, Italy and Spain.

Repertoires were generated with immunoSEQ multiplex PCR, while TCRdb's copy carries only in-frame clones and drops some. The sample has 440,000 or so clones, 89% seen once. The V end was cut by 4 bases, the J end by 5 bases, with 11 bases between. CDR3 length: 13 amino acids. The germline V gene has CDR1 GTSNPN and CDR2 SVGIG (reference sequence). The chain combines TRBV30 with TRBJ2-2; D ambiguous. The clonotype was recovered from a woman aged 40 to 55 with COVID-19, enrolled during active disease. The material sequenced was peripheral blood. The CDR3 is CAWNLLGTGELFF. For the CDR3, the DNA is TGTGCCTGGAACCTCCTAGGAACCGGGGAGCTGTTTTTT.